These 30 T cell receptor beta chains came from one sample sequenced in a study of cytomegalovirus exposure and HLA in healthy donors (TCRdb year 2017). Library method: the immunoSEQ multiplex PCR assay. A mixture of 60 forward primers for TCR Vbeta segments and 13 reverse primers for TCR Jbeta segments was used in the multiplex PCR. TCRdb retrieved this table from immuneACCESS and kept in-frame rearrangements only. Not all clones are present; in checked studies, unresolved V genes account for under half, and no reason is known for the remainder. The sample table shows roughly 180,000 clones, and approximately 88% are seen once. The ten top clones hold under 1.1% of the sample. The specimen was PBMCs. All receptors come from a man aged 30 to 45 in good health and CMV-seronegative.

This sequence joins TRBV29-1 and TRBJ1-1; 7 nucleotides match TRBD1. The CDR3 is 14 amino acids. CDR1 and CDR2 (germline): SQVTM, ANQGSEA. J gave up 11 bases and V 7 bases, and 19 bases lay outside the gene matches. CDR3 in DNA: TGCAGCGCGTCTTCCGGGACAGCCCGACCCGGGGCTTTCTTT. This encodes CSASSGTARPGAFF.

This chain connects TRBV7-9 to TRBJ2-3; TRBD1 might be the D (6 bases). Germline values: CDR1 SEHNR, CDR2 FQNEAQ (reference sequence). The CDR3 consists of 14 residues. V was cut by 7 bases and J by 2 bases, with 13 bases left in between. CDR3 DNA: TGTGCCAGCACACAACAGGGATACACAGATACGCAGTATTTT. Its translation is CASTQQGYTDTQYF.

This sequence joins TRBV10-3 and TRBJ1-1, with 9 positions matching TRBD1. This CDR3 contains 13 residues. Looked up from germline, CDR1 is ENHRY and CDR2 is SYGVKD. The J segment lost 1 base and the V segment lost 6 bases, leaving 0 bases of the junction unmatched. CDR3 nucleotide sequence: TGTGCCATCAGGGGACAGGGGAACACTGAAGCTTTCTTT. Protein sequence: CAIRGQGNTEAFF.

The V call is TRBV18, the J call TRBJ2-5; 7 positions agree with TRBD2. Trimming cost V 2 bases and J 7 bases; bases outside gene matches: 4. Germline V gives CDR1 KGHSH, CDR2 LQKENI. The CDR3 is made up of 13 amino acids. The CDR3 DNA is TGTGCCAGCTCACCAGCCAGGGAGGGGACCCAGTACTTC. Protein product: CASSPAREGTQYF.

J is TRBJ2-1 and V is TRBV5-1; 7 positions agree with TRBD2. The germline V gene has CDR1 SGHRS and CDR2 YFSETQ. V shed 7 bases and J 0 bases; nucleotides not matched to a gene: 13. CDR3 length: 17 residues. The CDR3 spells CASLLSPRGDSYNEQFF. In DNA, the CDR3 is TGCGCCAGCCTCTTGTCCCCCCGGGGGGACTCCTACAATGAGCAGTTCTTC.

This chain joins TRBV13 and TRBJ2-7, with TRBD2 identical over 8 bases. J was trimmed by 7 bases and V by 5 bases; bases with no gene match: 13. From germline, CDR1 is PRHDT and CDR2 FYEKMQ (reference sequence). This CDR3 region has 15 residues. This CDR3 is CASSQAPTSDGEQYF. The CDR3 DNA is TGTGCCAGCAGCCAAGCGCCGACTAGCGATGGGGAGCAGTACTTC.

This clone has just a few counts. V is TRBV19 and J is TRBJ2-1; 7 bases are shared with TRBD1. Losses at the gene ends were 6 bases for V and 2 bases for J; bases not matched to a gene: 7. The CDR3 has 15 residues. CDR1 LNHDA and CDR2 SQIVND come from the germline V gene (reference sequence). The CDR3 spells CASRPDRAAYNEQFF. The CDR3 coding sequence is TGTGCCAGTAGGCCCGACAGGGCCGCCTACAATGAGCAGTTCTTC.

J is TRBJ2-1 and V is TRBV19; a weak D match, TRBD2 (6 bases). The CDR3 has 14 amino acids. CDR1 LNHDA and CDR2 SQIVND come from the germline V gene (reference sequence). V was shortened by 5 bases and J by 2 bases, with 10 bases between the two germline ends. The CDR3 loop is CASSRDWTYNEQFF. The CDR3 DNA follows: TGTGCCAGTAGTCGGGACTGGACCTACAATGAGCAGTTCTTC.

The chain links TRBV4-3 to TRBJ2-3, with 8 positions matching TRBD1. V gave up 4 bases and J gave up 4 bases; unmatched junction bases: 1. The length of the CDR3 is 13 residues. Germline CDR1 reads LGHNA; CDR2 reads YSLEER. CDR3 sequence: CASSRQGPDTQYF. CDR3 coding DNA: TGCGCCAGCAGCCGACAGGGGCCAGATACGCAGTATTTT.

The chain links TRBV6-6 to TRBJ2-7; D might be TRBD1 (5 bases). CDR1 and CDR2 (germline): MNHNY, SVGAGI (reference sequence). Deletions cut 5 bases from V and 3 bases from J, with 5 bases between. The CDR3 spans 11 residues. CDR3 sequence (DNA): TGTGCCAGCAGTGACAGCTACGAGCAGTACTTC. Residues: CASSDSYEQYF.

The gene calls are TRBV10-2 and TRBJ2-7; weak D call: TRBD1 (5 bases). V dropped 6 bases and J dropped 0 bases, with 9 bases sitting between them. This CDR3 comprises 13 residues. Germline V gives CDR1 WSHSY, CDR2 SAAADI. DNA of the CDR3: TGCGCCAGCAGAGGGGATAGCTCCTACGAGCAGTACTTC. Its protein is CASRGDSSYEQYF.

The chain has TRBV27 and TRBJ2-7, with TRBD1 matching 7 bases. Losses at the gene ends were 5 bases for V and 2 bases for J; bases not matched to a gene: 15. The CDR3 loop spans 17 amino acids. The germline V gene encodes CDR1 MNHEY and CDR2 SMNVEV (reference sequence). CDR3 residues: CASSPITGTVHAYEQYF. CDR3 DNA: TGTGCCAGCAGTCCGATAACCGGGACAGTCCACGCCTACGAGCAGTACTTC.

The rearrangement links TRBV9 to TRBJ2-5, with a possible D match to TRBD1 (6 bases). Trimming took off 0 bases at V and 6 bases at J, with 9 bases between the two ends. The CDR3 consists of 13 residues. CDR1 is SGDLS, CDR2 YYNGEE, per germline. In DNA, the CDR3 is TGTGCCAGCAGCGTAGGGACAGAACAGACCCAGTACTTC. Amino acid sequence: CASSVGTEQTQYF.

The chain combines TRBV28 with TRBJ2-5, with 10 bases matching TRBD2. The J segment lost 1 base and the V segment lost 7 bases, leaving 6 bases of the junction unmatched. Germline CDR1 is MDHEN and CDR2 is SYDVKM. The CDR3 has 15 amino acids. CDR3 in DNA: TGTGCCAGCACCCCTAGCGGGAGATTCCAAGAGACCCAGTACTTC. Residues: CASTPSGRFQETQYF.

This clone appeared once. The chain has TRBV5-4 and TRBJ2-5; 8 bases map to TRBD2. The CDR3 has 16 residues. Per the germline V gene, CDR1 is SGHNT and CDR2 is YYREEE (reference sequence). V dropped 0 bases and J dropped 5; count of bases not matched to a gene: 9. DNA of the CDR3: TGTGCCAGCAGCTTGGGGCTAGCGGGTTTAGGGGAGACCCAGTACTTC. It yields the protein CASSLGLAGLGETQYF.

The rearrangement links TRBV7-9 to TRBJ2-1, with 8 bases that match TRBD2. J gave up 14 bases and V 4 bases, and 10 bases lay outside the gene matches. The germline V gene encodes CDR1 SEHNR and CDR2 FQNEAQ (reference sequence). The CDR3 has 13 amino acids. As DNA, the CDR3 is TGTGCCAGCAGCTCCCAGGTACAGCGGGGGAAGTTCTTC. It codes for CASSSQVQRGKFF. Drawing the rest from reference TRBV7-9 and TRBJ2-1, the complete variable domain is DTGVSQNPRHKITKRGQNVTFRCDPISEHNRLYWYRQTLGQGPEFLTYFQNEAQLEKSRLLSDRFSAERPKGSFSTLEIQRTEQGDSAMYLCASSSQVQRGKFFGPGTRLTVL.

The chain recombines TRBV5-1 with TRBJ2-5, with D possibly being TRBD2 (6 bases). This CDR3 region has 16 residues. Germline CDR1 SGHRS, CDR2 YFSETQ. Trimming shortened V by 0 bases and J by 5 bases, and 17 bases separated the two germline ends. This CDR3 is CASSLAIGSGAETQYF. In nucleotides, the CDR3 is TGCGCCAGCAGCTTGGCGATCGGGAGTGGGGCGGAGACCCAGTACTTC.

The chain links TRBV7-6 to TRBJ2-1, with TRBD2 identical over 12 bases. The CDR3 runs to 15 residues. The J segment lost 6 bases and the V segment lost 1 base, leaving 1 base of the junction unmatched. CDR1 SGHVS and CDR2 FNYEAQ come from the germline V gene. The CDR3 sequence: CASSLGTSGTNEQFF. For the CDR3, the DNA is TGTGCCAGCAGCTTAGGGACTAGCGGGACCAATGAGCAGTTCTTC.

The chain couples TRBV29-1 to TRBJ2-5; D is possibly TRBD2 (5 bases). Germline CDR1 is SQVTM and CDR2 is ANQGSEA. Trimming removed 6 bases at V and 4 bases at J, with 9 bases between. CDR3 length: 11 amino acids. The CDR3 bases are TGCAGCGTCGCTAGCCCAGAGACCCAGTACTTC. This translates into CSVASPETQYF.

The genes are TRBV7-6 and TRBJ2-7, with no clear D. V lost 1 base and J lost 6, with 10 bases in between. The CDR3 totals 13 residues. Germline assignment: CDR1 SGHVS and CDR2 FNYEAQ. The DNA of the CDR3 is TGTGCCAGCAGCTTAGAACGGGTCTCCGAGCAGTACTTC. It translates to CASSLERVSEQYF.

V gene TRBV7-9 combines with J gene TRBJ2-7; 8 nucleotides line up with TRBD2. CDR1 and CDR2 (germline): SEHNR, FQNEAQ (reference sequence). V was clipped by 4 bases and J by 2 bases; unmatched bases: 7. The CDR3 runs to 15 residues. The CDR3 here is CASSSRTSKPYEQYF. The CDR3, as DNA: TGTGCCAGCAGCTCCCGGACTAGCAAGCCCTACGAGCAGTACTTC.

This clone was observed a handful of times. J is TRBJ2-6 and V is TRBV30; no firm D call. CDR3 size: 13 residues. Trimming cost V 5 bases and J 0 bases, with 5 bases left between them. CDR1 is GTSNPN, CDR2 SVGIG, per germline (reference sequence). Here the CDR3 DNA reads TGTGCCTGGTCCGGCTCTGGGGCCAACGTCCTGACTTTC. Amino acids: CAWSGSGANVLTF.

V usage is TRBV4-1 and J usage is TRBJ2-3; the match to TRBD1 covers 7 bases. CDR1 MGHRA and CDR2 YSYEKL come from the germline V gene. The CDR3 has 13 amino acids. The junction had 2 bases not matched to a gene; V was cut back by 0 bases and J by 8 bases. CDR3: CASSQDQGVTQYF. The CDR3 DNA is TGCGCCAGCAGCCAAGATCAGGGGGTTACGCAGTATTTT.

The V gene is TRBV27, the J gene TRBJ2-7, with TRBD1 matching over 8 bases. The CDR3 consists of 15 residues. Per germline, CDR1 MNHEY and CDR2 SMNVEV (reference sequence). V lost 3 bases, J lost 3 bases, and 7 bases stayed unmatched. CDR3 amino acids: CASSFDIDRGYEQYF. The CDR3 DNA sequence: TGTGCCAGCAGTTTCGATATCGACAGGGGCTACGAGCAGTACTTC.

This clone was detected a few times. This rearrangement joins TRBV23-1 to TRBJ2-3; 8 nucleotides match TRBD2. TRBV23-1 is marked as an open reading frame, function uncertain. Trimming removed 3 bases from V and 5 bases from J; junction bases left unmatched: 13. The length of the CDR3 is 17 residues. The CDR3 spells CASSHPGTRVSLDTQYF. For the CDR3, the DNA is TGCGCCAGCAGTCACCCCGGGACTAGGGTGTCGTTAGATACGCAGTATTTT.

The chain links TRBV18 to TRBJ1-3; 7 bases agree with TRBD1. Losses at the gene ends were 2 bases for V and 12 bases for J; bases not matched to a gene: 10. The CDR3 has 14 amino acids. Per the germline V gene, CDR1 is KGHSH and CDR2 is LQKENI. The CDR3 nucleotides are TGTGCCAGCTCACCAAAAGGGGGCACGAGCTACATATATTTT. Translating it yields CASSPKGGTSYIYF.

The J gene is TRBJ2-5, the V gene TRBV6-5; 9 bases are a match to TRBD1. Near its end, the DNA agrees better with TRBJ2-7, so the J call may be wrong. Germline V gives CDR1 MNHEY, CDR2 SVGAGI. The CDR3 loop spans 14 amino acids. CDR3 nucleotides: TGTGCCAGCAGTTACTTGGGACAGGGCTACGAGCAGTACTTC. Protein: CASSYLGQGYEQYF.

The chain recombines TRBV10-3 with TRBJ2-3, with 13 bases aligning to TRBD2. V dropped 10 bases and J dropped 6; count of bases not matched to a gene: 7. The CDR3 sequence is 14 residues long. The germline CDR1 and CDR2 sequences are ENHRY and SYGVKD. The CDR3 loop is CATQGLAGWDTQYF. The CDR3 DNA follows: TGTGCCACCCAGGGACTAGCGGGATGGGATACGCAGTATTTT.

V usage is TRBV7-8 and J usage is TRBJ2-7, with D possibly being TRBD1 (7 bases). The CDR3 has 14 amino acids. The germline V gene encodes CDR1 SGHVS and CDR2 FQNEAQ. Trimming shortened V by 4 bases and J by 0 bases, and 10 bases separated the two germline ends. The CDR3 loop reads CASSWGDSSYEQYF. Here the CDR3 DNA reads TGTGCCAGCAGCTGGGGGGACAGCTCCTACGAGCAGTACTTC.

V gene TRBV6-6 combines with J gene TRBJ2-3; D ambiguous. Looked up from germline, CDR1 is MNHNY and CDR2 is SVGAGI (reference sequence). Trimming cost V 2 bases and J 8 bases, with 14 bases left between them. The CDR3 covers 14 residues. The CDR3 DNA reads TGTGCCAGCAGTTACCCAAGTTCACCCGGTACGCAGTATTTT. Translation: CASSYPSSPGTQYF.